The source of this T cell receptor (beta chain) is a study of blood T cell repertoires in COVID-19. Clinical history as reported by participants underpinned cohort assignment. With V trimmed by 4 bases and J by 3 bases, 9 bases remained unmatched. The CDR3 contains 16 residues. Germline V gives CDR1 LGHNA, CDR2 YSLEER. Assay: immunoSEQ multiplex PCR; the TCRdb copy retains only in-frame clones and omits some. Among about 270,000 clones listed, 70% to 90% were seen once. The source of this sequence is a woman aged 25 to 39 with acute COVID-19. The chain has TRBV4-3 and TRBJ2-7; 10 bases line up with TRBD2. The sample was PBMCs or T cells enriched from blood (not recorded which). CDR3 nucleotide sequence: TGCGCCAGCAGCCCCCAGGCTAGCGGGAGTTTCTACGAGCAGTACTTC. This codes for CASSPQASGSFYEQYF.